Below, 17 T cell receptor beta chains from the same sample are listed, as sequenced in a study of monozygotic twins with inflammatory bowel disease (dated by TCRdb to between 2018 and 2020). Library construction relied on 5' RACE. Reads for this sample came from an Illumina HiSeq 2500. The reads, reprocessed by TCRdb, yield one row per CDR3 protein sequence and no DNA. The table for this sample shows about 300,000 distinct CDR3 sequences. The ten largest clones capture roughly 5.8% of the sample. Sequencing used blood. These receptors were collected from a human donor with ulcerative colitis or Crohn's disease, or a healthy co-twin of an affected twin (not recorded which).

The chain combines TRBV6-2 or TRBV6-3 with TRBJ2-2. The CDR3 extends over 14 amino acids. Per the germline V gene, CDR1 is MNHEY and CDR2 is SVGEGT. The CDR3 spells CASSYDLNTGELFF.

The CDR3 sequence is CASSPAQPGLAAPPLTDTQYF. The V call is TRBV7-8, the J call TRBJ2-3; lacking DNA, the TRBD2 call made by TCRdb goes unchecked. The CDR3 is 21 amino acids. Germline V gene data show CDR1 as SGHVS and CDR2 as FQNEAQ.

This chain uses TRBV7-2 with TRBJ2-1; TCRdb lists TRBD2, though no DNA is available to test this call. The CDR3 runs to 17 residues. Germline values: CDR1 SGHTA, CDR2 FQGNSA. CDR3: CASSLGIFGSRANEQFF.

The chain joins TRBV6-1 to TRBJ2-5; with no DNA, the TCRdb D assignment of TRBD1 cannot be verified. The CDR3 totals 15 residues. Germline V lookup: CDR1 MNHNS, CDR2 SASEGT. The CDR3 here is CASNGQGRVGETQYF.

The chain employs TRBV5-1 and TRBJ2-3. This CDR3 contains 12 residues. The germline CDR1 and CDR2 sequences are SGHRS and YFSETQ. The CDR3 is CASSQNSDTQYF.

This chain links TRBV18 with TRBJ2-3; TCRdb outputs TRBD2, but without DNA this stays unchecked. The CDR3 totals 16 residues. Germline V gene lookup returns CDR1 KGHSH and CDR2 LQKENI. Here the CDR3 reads CASSPNQGLDADTQYF.

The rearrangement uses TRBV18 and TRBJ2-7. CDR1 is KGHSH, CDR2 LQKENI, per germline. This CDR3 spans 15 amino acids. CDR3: CASSRPDSSSYEQYF.

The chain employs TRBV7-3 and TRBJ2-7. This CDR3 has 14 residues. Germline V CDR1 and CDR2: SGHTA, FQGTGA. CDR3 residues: CASSPSAAPYEQYF.

The CDR3 region is CASSFRTSGTPQETQYF. This rearrangement joins TRBV7-2 to TRBJ2-5; TCRdb's D call, TRBD2, is unchecked because there is no DNA. CDR3 length: 17 residues. Germline V gene data show CDR1 as SGHTA and CDR2 as FQGNSA.

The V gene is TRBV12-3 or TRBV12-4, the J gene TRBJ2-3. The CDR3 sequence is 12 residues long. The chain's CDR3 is CASRISTDTQYF.

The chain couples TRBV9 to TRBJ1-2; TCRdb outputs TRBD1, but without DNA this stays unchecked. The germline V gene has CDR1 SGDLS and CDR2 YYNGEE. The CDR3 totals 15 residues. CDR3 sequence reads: CASSVVPDRLYGYTF.

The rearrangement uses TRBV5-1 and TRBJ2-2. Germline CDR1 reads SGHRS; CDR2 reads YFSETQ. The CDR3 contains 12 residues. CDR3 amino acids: CASSLEIGELFF.

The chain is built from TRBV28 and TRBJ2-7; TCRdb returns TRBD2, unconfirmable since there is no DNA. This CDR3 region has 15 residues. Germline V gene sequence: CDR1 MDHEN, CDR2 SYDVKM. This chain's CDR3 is CASSSAEGWAYEQYF. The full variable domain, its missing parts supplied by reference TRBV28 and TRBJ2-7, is DVKVTQSSRYLVKRTGEKVFLECVQDMDHENMFWYRQDPGLGLRLIYFSYDVKMKEKGDIPEGYSVSREKKERFSLILESASTNQTSMYLCASSSAEGWAYEQYFGPGTRLTVT.

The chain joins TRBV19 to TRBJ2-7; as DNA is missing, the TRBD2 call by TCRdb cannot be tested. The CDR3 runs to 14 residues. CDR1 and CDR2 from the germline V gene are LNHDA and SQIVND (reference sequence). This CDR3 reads CASTPSLGGSEQYF.

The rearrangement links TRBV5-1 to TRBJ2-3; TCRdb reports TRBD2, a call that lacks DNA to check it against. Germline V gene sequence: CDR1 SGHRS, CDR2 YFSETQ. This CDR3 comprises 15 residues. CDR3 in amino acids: CASSFGGRGGDTQYF.

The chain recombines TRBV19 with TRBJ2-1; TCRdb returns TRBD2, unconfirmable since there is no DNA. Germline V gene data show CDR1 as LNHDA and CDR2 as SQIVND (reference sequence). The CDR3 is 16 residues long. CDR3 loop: CASSSLAESSYNEQFF.

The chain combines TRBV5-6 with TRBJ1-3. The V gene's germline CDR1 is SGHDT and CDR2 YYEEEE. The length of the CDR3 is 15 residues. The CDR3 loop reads CASGRAVFSGNTIYF.